Following are 20 T cell receptor gamma chains from one sample sequenced in a study of gamma-delta T cells after stem cell transplantation. TCRdb redid the clone calls on the RT-PCR reads with CATT. Here the sample spans about 4,800 gamma-chain clones, approximately 20% being singletons. Source material: gamma-delta T cells. All receptors come from a human donor. It is not recorded whose cells these are; they may come from a transplant donor.

The rearrangement uses TRGV2 and TRGJ1 or TRGJ2. Trimming at V came to 10 bases and at J to 3 bases, leaving 0 bases not matched to a gene. This CDR3 comprises 9 residues. From germline, CDR1 is EGSNGY and CDR2 YDSYNSKV. In nucleotides, the CDR3 is TGTGCCACTTATTATAAGAAACTCTTT. This translates into CATYYKKLF.

The CDR3 is CALWEVQVKLF. In DNA, the CDR3 is TGTGCCTTGTGGGAGGTGCAGGTGAAACTCTTT. This chain connects TRGV9 to TRGJ1 or TRGJ2. CDR1 and CDR2 (germline): GITISATS, ISYDGTV (reference sequence). V shed 0 bases, J shed 12 bases, and the junction held 5 bases outside the gene matches. This CDR3 region has 11 residues.

This clone was counted a few times. CDR3 DNA: TGTGCCACCTGGGACAGGCCATGTAAGAAACTCTTT. It codes for CATWDRPCKKLF. The J gene is TRGJ1 or TRGJ2, the V gene TRGV3. The CDR3 covers 12 residues. Losses at the gene ends were 0 bases for V and 9 bases for J; bases not matched to a gene: 5. In germline, CDR1 is VTNTFY, CDR2 YDVSTARD (reference sequence).

This clone was counted a few times. This chain connects TRGV5 to TRGJ1 or TRGJ2. CDR3 length equals 12 residues. The V gene's germline CDR1 is VINAFY and CDR2 YDVSNSKD. J gave up 1 base and V 6 bases, and 3 bases lay outside the gene matches. In nucleotides, the CDR3 is TGTGCCACCTGGCCTAATTATTATAAGAAACTCTTT. Translated, it gives CATWPNYYKKLF.

Sample share makes this clone medium-sized. This chain uses TRGV9 with TRGJ1 or TRGJ2. The germline V gene encodes CDR1 GITISATS and CDR2 ISYDGTV (reference sequence). The ends lost 2 bases at V and 6 bases at J; junction bases unmatched: 1. This CDR3 is built from 11 residues. CDR3 sequence: CALWEGYKKLF. CDR3 sequence (DNA): TGTGCCTTGTGGGAGGGTTATAAGAAACTCTTT.

V is TRGV3 and J is TRGJ1 or TRGJ2. The CDR3 extends over 12 amino acids. In germline, CDR1 is VTNTFY, CDR2 YDVSTARD (reference sequence). With 3 bases clipped from V and 4 bases from J, the junction kept 3 bases outside the gene matches. CDR3 in amino acids: CATWDPYYKKLF. CDR3 nucleotides: TGTGCCACCTGGGACCCCTATTATAAGAAACTCTTT.

As DNA, the CDR3 is TGTGCCACCTGGGACAGGCATCGGGATAAGAAACTCTTT. Amino acid sequence: CATWDRHRDKKLF. The V call is TRGV3, the J call TRGJ1 or TRGJ2. Unmatched junction bases numbered 7, after V lost 0 bases and J lost 8 bases. The CDR3 consists of 13 residues. CDR1 VTNTFY and CDR2 YDVSTARD come from the germline V gene (reference sequence).

This clone was counted between two and nine times. This chain joins TRGV3 and TRGJ1 or TRGJ2. The V gene's germline CDR1 is VTNTFY and CDR2 YDVSTARD (reference sequence). The CDR3 runs 15 residues. J was trimmed by 11 bases and V by 1 base; bases with no gene match: 17. The CDR3 is CATWDRGFSVQQKLF. The CDR3 nucleotides are TGTGCCACCTGGGACAGAGGTTTTTCGGTTCAGCAGAAACTCTTT.

The J gene is TRGJ1 or TRGJ2, the V gene TRGV8. The length of the CDR3 is 10 residues. Germline V gives CDR1 VENAVY, CDR2 YDSYNSRV. V was clipped by 5 bases and J by 8 bases; unmatched bases: 3. CDR3 loop: CATWGHKKLF. The DNA for the CDR3 is TGTGCCACCTGGGGTCATAAGAAACTCTTT.

Points on this clone: An end of the junction differs from the germline gene, which may be a read error. The V call is TRGV3, the J call TRGJ1 or TRGJ2. In germline, CDR1 is VTNTFY, CDR2 YDVSTARD (reference sequence). The CDR3 sequence is 13 residues long. The CDR3 DNA reads TGTGCCACCTGTGACAGGCCCCATAATAAGAAACTCTTT. This translates into CATCDRPHNKKLF.

The genes are TRGV3 and TRGJ1 or TRGJ2. With V trimmed by 0 bases and J by 5 bases, 7 bases remained unmatched. The CDR3 totals 14 residues. Germline V gives CDR1 VTNTFY, CDR2 YDVSTARD (reference sequence). DNA for the CDR3: TGTGCCACCTGGGACAGGCTTGGTGATTATAAGAAACTCTTT. Translated, it gives CATWDRLGDYKKLF.

This clone has a handful of counts. The chain uses TRGV8 and TRGJ1 or TRGJ2. The CDR3 is 10 amino acids. Germline CDR1 reads VENAVY; CDR2 reads YDSYNSRV. V shed 2 bases, J shed 13 bases, and the junction held 5 bases outside the gene matches. The DNA of the CDR3 is TGTGCCACCTGGGATACCGGTAAACTCTTT. Residues: CATWDTGKLF.

This clone turned up a few times. The chain links TRGV4 to TRGJ1 or TRGJ2. V shed 3 bases, J shed 6 bases, and the junction held 17 bases outside the gene matches. The CDR3 spans 16 residues. Germline CDR1 and CDR2: EGSTGY and YDSYTSSV. In DNA, the CDR3 is TGTGCCACCTGGGATATAACTCCGGGGGCTTTTTATAAGAAACTCTTT. Its translation: CATWDITPGAFYKKLF.

The chain joins TRGV8 to TRGJP2. The CDR3 runs to 13 residues. V dropped 5 bases and J dropped 3; count of bases not matched to a gene: 3. The germline CDR1 and CDR2 sequences are VENAVY and YDSYNSRV. CDR3: CATWVRSDWIKTF. The CDR3 DNA sequence: TGTGCCACCTGGGTCCGTAGTGATTGGATCAAGACGTTT.

Note on this clone: Just one base apart from a much larger clone, this may be a read error. This chain links TRGV4 with TRGJ1 or TRGJ2. The CDR3 is 12 amino acids. Germline CDR1 EGSTGY, CDR2 YDSYTSSV. The ends lost 2 bases at V and 4 bases at J; junction bases unmatched: 2. This CDR3 reads CATWDEYYKKLF. The CDR3 nucleotides read TGTGCCACCTGGGATGAGTATTATAAGAAACTCTTT.

Notes on this clone: At one end the junction does not follow the germline gene, possibly because of a read error. The V gene is TRGV3, the J gene TRGJ1 or TRGJ2. CDR1 is VTNTFY, CDR2 YDVSTARD, per germline (reference sequence). The CDR3 has 12 residues. CDR3: CAAWDSTYKKLF. The DNA of the CDR3 is TGTGCCGCCTGGGACAGCACATATAAGAAACTCTTT.

CDR3 nucleotides: TGTGCCACCTGGGACAGGCGATTGGATTATAAGAAACTCTTT. Protein product: CATWDRRLDYKKLF. The rearrangement joins TRGV3 to TRGJ1 or TRGJ2. V gave up 0 bases and J gave up 5 bases; unmatched junction bases: 7. This CDR3 region has 14 residues. Per germline, CDR1 VTNTFY and CDR2 YDVSTARD (reference sequence).

The V gene is TRGV2, the J gene TRGJ1 or TRGJ2. With 2 bases clipped from V and 9 bases from J, the junction kept 4 bases outside the gene matches. This CDR3 has 11 amino acids. Germline loops: CDR1 EGSNGY, CDR2 YDSYNSKV. The CDR3 here is CATWDDGKKLF. CDR3 nucleotides: TGTGCCACCTGGGACGATGGTAAGAAACTCTTT.

On this clone: At one end, the junction sequence differs from germline, possibly due to a read error. This chain links TRGV4 with TRGJ1 or TRGJ2. This CDR3 is built from 13 residues. The germline V gene encodes CDR1 EGSTGY and CDR2 YDSYTSSV. DNA for the CDR3: TGTGCCACCTGTGATGGTCCCTATTATAAGAAACTCTTT. Protein product: CATCDGPYYKKLF.

This sequence joins TRGV8 and TRGJP1. The V gene end was trimmed by 4 bases and the J gene end by 0 bases; junction bases not matched to a gene: 2. CDR1 is VENAVY, CDR2 YDSYNSRV, per germline. CDR3 length: 14 residues. DNA of the CDR3: TGTGCCACCTGGGAATATACCACTGGTTGGTTCAAGATATTT. Translation gives CATWEYTTGWFKIF.